These 14 T cell receptor beta chains were sequenced from one sample in a study of tumor and adjacent non-tumor tissue in lung cancer. No cell sorting was done before RNA was extracted from the tissue. The library came from three nested PCR rounds adapted from ARM-PCR protocols. A single record per CDR3 protein comes from TCRdb applying MiXCR to the multiplex PCR reads. This table holds 200,000 or so distinct CDR3 sequences, around 70% found once. Material for sequencing was lung tumor tissue. The receptors shown here come from a man in his 60s with non-small cell lung cancer.

This clonotype was detected only a few times. This clone may be a read error of a much larger clone one base away. DNA for the CDR3: TGTGCCAGCAGGCAAGATTCAGCGGGAGTGGTTGGGACCCAGTACTTC. Its protein is CASRQDSAGVVGTQYF. The genes are TRBV4-2 and TRBJ2-5; 8 nucleotides line up with TRBD2. The CDR3 spans 16 residues. CDR1 LGHNA and CDR2 YNFKEQ come from the germline V gene.

As to this clonotype: At one boundary the junction diverges from the germline segment, which might be a read error. V usage is TRBV5-4 and J usage is TRBJ2-3, with a weak D call TRBD2 (5 bases). Germline V gene data show CDR1 as SGHNT and CDR2 as YYREEE (reference sequence). This CDR3 has 15 residues. The CDR3 sequence is CASSLYGIGTDTKYF. The CDR3 nucleotides are TGTGCCAGCAGCTTATACGGGATAGGCACAGATACGAAGTATTTT.

On this clonotype: Compared with germline, one end of the junction differs, possibly owing to a read error. V usage is TRBV28 and J usage is TRBJ2-7; maybe TRBD1 (5 bases). The CDR3 loop spans 17 amino acids. Germline V CDR1 and CDR2: MDHEN, SYDVKM. The CDR3 sequence: CANSFPRAPLSSYEQYF. The DNA of the CDR3 is TGTGCCAACAGTTTCCCCAGGGCACCACTGAGCTCATACGAGCAGTACTTC.

Regarding this clonotype: One end of the junction varies from germline; a read error may be responsible. The chain is built from TRBV4-3 and TRBJ2-7, with TRBD1 matching 9 bases. The CDR3 totals 13 residues. Germline V gene sequence: CDR1 LGHNA, CDR2 YSLEER. As DNA, the CDR3 is TGCGCCTGCAGCCAAGACGGAGGGGACAGGGCATACTTC. Its protein is CACSQDGGDRAYF.

Of note for this clonotype: The junction does not match germline at one end; this may be a read error. The rearrangement joins TRBV11-2 to TRBJ1-1; tentative D call: TRBD1 (5 bases). This CDR3 contains 14 residues. From germline, CDR1 is SGHAT and CDR2 FQNNGV. The CDR3 here is CPSSPRAMSTEAFF. CDR3 bases: TGTCCCAGCAGCCCCAGGGCTATGAGCACTGAAGCTTTCTTT.

Regarding this clonotype: Just one base apart from a much larger clone, this may be a read error. The CDR3 loop is CARGLGTGSGQPQHF. CDR3 bases: TGTGCTAGAGGTCTCGGGACAGGTTCGGGCCAGCCCCAGCATTTT. The V call is TRBV12-5, the J call TRBJ1-5; 8 bases map to TRBD1. The J segment lost 7 bases and the V segment lost 9 bases, leaving 14 bases of the junction unmatched. Looked up from germline, CDR1 is LGHNT and CDR2 is FRNRAP. The CDR3 is made up of 15 amino acids.

This clonotype was seen a few times. The J gene is TRBJ1-2, the V gene TRBV6-5; D ambiguous. Trimming took 2 bases from V and 4 from J, leaving 14 bases between them. CDR1 is MNHEY, CDR2 SVGAGI, per germline. The CDR3 spans 15 residues. In nucleotides, the CDR3 is TGTGCCAGCAGTTACCTGCCCGAGCGGGGCTATGGCTACACCTTC. Its protein is CASSYLPERGYGYTF.

A word on this clonotype: One junction end disagrees with the germline gene, perhaps due to a read error. The rearrangement joins TRBV5-4 to TRBJ2-6; D is undetermined. The CDR3 is 16 residues long. Germline V lookup: CDR1 SGHNT, CDR2 YYREEE (reference sequence). The CDR3 bases are TGTGCCAGCAGCCCGTCCAGGAATTCTGGGACCAACGTCCTGACTTTC. Protein: CASSPSRNSGTNVLTF.

This clonotype has just a few counts. The rearrangement uses TRBV6-6 and TRBJ2-4; 8 nucleotides match TRBD2. V lost 2 bases and J lost 8; bases outside the gene matches: 8. The CDR3 contains 15 residues. The germline gives CDR1 MNHNY, CDR2 SVGAGI (reference sequence). This chain's CDR3 is CASSYRSGGVDIQYF. The CDR3 bases are TGTGCCAGCAGTTACAGGTCCGGGGGGGTGGACATTCAGTACTTC.

This chain uses TRBV11-2 with TRBJ2-3; D not certain. The V gene's germline CDR1 is SGHAT and CDR2 FQNNGV. The CDR3 extends over 12 amino acids. Trimming removed 4 bases at V and 14 bases at J, with 16 bases between. The CDR3 loop is CASSCIQLMGYF. Here the CDR3 DNA reads TGTGCCAGCAGCTGTATCCAATTGATGGGGTATTTT.

The V gene is TRBV6-2 or TRBV6-3, the J gene TRBJ1-5, with D hard to call. CDR1 MNHEY and CDR2 SVGEGT come from the germline V gene. CDR3 length equals 14 residues. V was shortened by 6 bases and J by 0 bases, with 9 bases between the two germline ends. The CDR3 bases are TGTGCCAGCAGGCGGCTAAATAGCAATCAGCCCCAGCATTTT. Translating gives CASRRLNSNQPQHF.

V gene TRBV4-3 combines with J gene TRBJ2-7, with D maybe TRBD1 (6 bases). Germline-derived CDR1 and CDR2 are LGHNA and YSLEER. This CDR3 is built from 16 residues. V was pared by 0 bases and J by 5 bases, with 17 bases between. The CDR3 DNA reads as TGCGCCAGCAGCCAAGAATCTAGGGGGAGTAGCCACGAGCAGTACTTC. Its protein is CASSQESRGSSHEQYF.

This clonotype appeared a single time. This CDR3 fails to terminate in the conserved phenylalanine or tryptophan, so it likely reflects a read error. The CDR3 sequence: CSRGQVVGETQYL. Written as DNA, the CDR3 is TGCAGCCGTGGACAGGTCGTCGGAGAGACCCAGTACTTA. This chain connects TRBV29-1 to TRBJ2-5; 7 positions agree with TRBD1. With V trimmed by 8 bases and J by 4 bases, 10 bases remained unmatched. The CDR3 consists of 13 residues. Germline CDR1 SQVTM, CDR2 ANQGSEA.

Only one count was recorded for this clonotype. A much bigger clone sits one base away, suggesting this may be a read error. The chain uses TRBV4-1 and TRBJ1-1; D is uncertain. Per the germline V gene, CDR1 is MGHRA and CDR2 is YSYEKL. Trimming shortened V by 7 bases and J by 0 bases, and 12 bases separated the two germline ends. The CDR3 loop spans 14 amino acids. The CDR3, as DNA: TGCGCCAGCATTACCCAGGAGTTGAACACTGAAGCTTTCTTT. Its translation is CASITQELNTEAFF.